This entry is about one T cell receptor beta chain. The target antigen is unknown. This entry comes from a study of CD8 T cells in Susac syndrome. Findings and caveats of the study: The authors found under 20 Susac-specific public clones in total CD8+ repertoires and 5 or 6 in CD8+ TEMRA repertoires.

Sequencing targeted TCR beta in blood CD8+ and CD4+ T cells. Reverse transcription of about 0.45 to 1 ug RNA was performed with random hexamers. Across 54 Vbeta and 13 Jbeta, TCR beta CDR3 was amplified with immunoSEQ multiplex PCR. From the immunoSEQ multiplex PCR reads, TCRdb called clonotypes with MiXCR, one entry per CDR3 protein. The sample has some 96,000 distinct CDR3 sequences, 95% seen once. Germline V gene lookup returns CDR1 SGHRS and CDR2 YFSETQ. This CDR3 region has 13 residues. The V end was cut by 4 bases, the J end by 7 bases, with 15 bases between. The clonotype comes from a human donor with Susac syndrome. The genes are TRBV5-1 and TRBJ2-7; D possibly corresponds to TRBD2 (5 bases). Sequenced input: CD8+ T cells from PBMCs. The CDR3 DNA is TGCGCCAGCAGCCCGGCCACGGAGGTGGAGCAGTACTTC. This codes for CASSPATEVEQYF.